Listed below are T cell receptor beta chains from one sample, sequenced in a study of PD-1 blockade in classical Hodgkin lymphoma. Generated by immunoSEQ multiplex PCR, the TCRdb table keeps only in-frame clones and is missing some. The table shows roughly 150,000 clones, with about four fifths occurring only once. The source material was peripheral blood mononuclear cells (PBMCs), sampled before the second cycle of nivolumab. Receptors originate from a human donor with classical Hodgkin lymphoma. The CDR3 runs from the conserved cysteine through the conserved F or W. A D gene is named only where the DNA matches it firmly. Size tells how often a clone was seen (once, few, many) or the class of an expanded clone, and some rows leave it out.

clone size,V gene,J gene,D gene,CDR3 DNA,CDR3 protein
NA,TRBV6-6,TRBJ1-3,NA,TGTGCCAGCACCATTCAGGGATTAGGAAACACCATATATTTT,CASTIQGLGNTIYF
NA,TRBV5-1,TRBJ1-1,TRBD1,TGCGCCAGCAGCTTGACGTGGACAGGCCGCACTGAAGCTTTCTTT,CASSLTWTGRTEAFF
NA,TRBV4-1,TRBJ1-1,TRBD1,TGCGCCAGCAGCCAACTCCAGGGGGCCACTGAAGCTTTCTTT,CASSQLQGATEAFF
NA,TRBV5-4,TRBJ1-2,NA,TGTGCCAGCAGCTTGGTCGGCTATGGCTACACCTTC,CASSLVGYGYTF
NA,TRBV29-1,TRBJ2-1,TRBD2,TGCAGCGTGGCCCCACTAGCGGGAGGGCCCAACAATGAGCAGTTCTTC,CSVAPLAGGPNNEQFF
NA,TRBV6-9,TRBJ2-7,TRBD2,TGTGCCAGCAGGACTAGCGGGGGATCCTACGAGCAGTACTTC,CASRTSGGSYEQYF
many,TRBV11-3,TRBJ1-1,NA,TGTGCCAGCAGCCCGAACACTGAAGCTTTCTTT,CASSPNTEAFF
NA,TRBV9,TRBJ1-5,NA,TGTGCCAGCAGCAGGAACAGCATCTTTAGCAATCAGCCCCAGCATTTT,CASSRNSIFSNQPQHF
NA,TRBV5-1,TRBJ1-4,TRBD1,TGCGCCAGCAGCCGCCGAACGGCACAGGGGAGCGAAAAACTGTTTTTT,CASSRRTAQGSEKLFF
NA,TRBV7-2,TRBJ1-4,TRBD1,TGTGCCAGCAGCTTTAAGGGGGCCGGTGAAAAACTGTTTTTT,CASSFKGAGEKLFF
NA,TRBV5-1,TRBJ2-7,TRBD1,TGCGCCAGCAGCTTGGGACAGGGGAGTTCCTACGAGCAGTACTTC,CASSLGQGSSYEQYF
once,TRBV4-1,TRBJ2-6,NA,TGCGCCAGCAGCCAAGATCCCGGGCAAGGGGCCAACGTCCTGACTTTC,CASSQDPGQGANVLTF
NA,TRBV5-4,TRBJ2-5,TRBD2,TGTGCCAGCAGCCTCCCGAGCGGGGGGTCAGAGACCCAGTACTTC,CASSLPSGGSETQYF
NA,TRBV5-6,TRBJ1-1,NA,TGTGCCAGCAGCTTCCCTCTGGGCCGGAACACTGAAGCTTTCTTT,CASSFPLGRNTEAFF
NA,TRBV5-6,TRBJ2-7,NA,TGTGCCAGCAGTTCCCCTAGCGAGCCCCCCTACGAGCAGTACTTC,CASSSPSEPPYEQYF
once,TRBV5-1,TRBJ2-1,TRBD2,TGCGCCAGCAGCTTGCGGGACTACCCCTACAATGAGCAGTTCTTC,CASSLRDYPYNEQFF
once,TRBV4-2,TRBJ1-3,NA,TGTGCCAGCAGCCAAGACGCAGGAAGCTCTGGAAACACCATATATTTT,CASSQDAGSSGNTIYF
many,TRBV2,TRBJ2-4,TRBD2,TGTGCCAGCAGTCTCATCGGGACTAGCGGGAGAGGGGCCAAAAACATTCAGTACTTC,CASSLIGTSGRGAKNIQYF
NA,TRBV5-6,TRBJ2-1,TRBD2,TGTGCCAGCAGCTTGGTAGCGGGAGACAATGAGCAGTTCTTC,CASSLVAGDNEQFF
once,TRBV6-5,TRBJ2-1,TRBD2,TGTGCCAGCAGTTACTCTAGCGGGAGGAGGGAGCAGTTCTTC,CASSYSSGRREQFF
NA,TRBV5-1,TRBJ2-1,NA,TGCGCCAGCAGCTTGGAAGGTAGGGCCTTCAATGAGCAGTTCTTC,CASSLEGRAFNEQFF
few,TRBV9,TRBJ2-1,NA,TGTGCCAGCAGCGTAGAAGAAGGCCTTTGGAATGAGCAGTTCTTC,CASSVEEGLWNEQFF
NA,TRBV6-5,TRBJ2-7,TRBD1,TGTGCCAGCAGTGCGACCAGGACAGGGTCCGAGCAGTACTTC,CASSATRTGSEQYF
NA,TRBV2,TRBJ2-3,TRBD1,TGTGCCAGCAGTGAAGCGAGGACAGGGGCAGATACGCAGTATTTT,CASSEARTGADTQYF
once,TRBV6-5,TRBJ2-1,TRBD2,TGTGCCAGCAGACCGGGACTAGCGGGAGTGAATGAGCAGTTCTTC,CASRPGLAGVNEQFF
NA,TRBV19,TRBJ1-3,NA,TGTGCCAGTAGTATCGGCAGGGGTGACACCATATATTTT,CASSIGRGDTIYF
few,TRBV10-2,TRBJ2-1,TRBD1,TGCGCCAGCAGCTACCTTTCCCCGGGACAGGGACAGAATGAGCAGTTCTTC,CASSYLSPGQGQNEQFF
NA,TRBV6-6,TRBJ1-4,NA,TGTGCCAGCAGTTACCACGGACAAAAACTGTTTTTT,CASSYHGQKLFF
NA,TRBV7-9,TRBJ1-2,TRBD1,TGTGCCAGCAGCTTAGGGGGACAGGGGCTGTATGGCTACACCTTC,CASSLGGQGLYGYTF
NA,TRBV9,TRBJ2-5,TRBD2,TGTGCCAGCAGCGTACTAGCGGGGGGTTCTGAGACCCAGTACTTC,CASSVLAGGSETQYF
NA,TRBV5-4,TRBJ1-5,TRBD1,TGTGCCAGCAGCTATGGACAGGATCAGCCCCAGCATTTT,CASSYGQDQPQHF
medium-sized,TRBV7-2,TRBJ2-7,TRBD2,TGTGCCAGCAGCTTGGGGCTAGCGGGATACGAGCAGTACTTC,CASSLGLAGYEQYF
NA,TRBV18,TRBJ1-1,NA,TGTGCCAGCTCACCAAGCCAGACTATGAACACTGAAGCTTTCTTT,CASSPSQTMNTEAFF
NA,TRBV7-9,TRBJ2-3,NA,TGTGCCAGCTGCCCACCGGAGGGTACAGATACGCAGTATTTT,CASCPPEGTDTQYF
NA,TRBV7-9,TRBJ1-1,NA,TGTGCCAGCAGCTTACTAGGGGGGAACACTGAAGCTTTCTTT,CASSLLGGNTEAFF
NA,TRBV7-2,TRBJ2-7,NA,TGTGCCAGCAGCTTAGCGGCCGGGGGTGGCTCCTACGAGCAGTACTTC,CASSLAAGGGSYEQYF
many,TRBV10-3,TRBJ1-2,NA,TGTGCCATCAGTGAAGGGGGACGGACTAACTATGGCTACACCTTC,CAISEGGRTNYGYTF
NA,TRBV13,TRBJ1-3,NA,TGTGCCAGCAGCCGGGAAGGTTACTCTGGAAACACCATATATTTT,CASSREGYSGNTIYF
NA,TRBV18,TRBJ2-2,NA,TGTGCCAGCTCACCTTGGTCAGGGGAGCTCGGGGAGCTGTTTTTT,CASSPWSGELGELFF
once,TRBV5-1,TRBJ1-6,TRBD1,TGCGCCAGCAGCTTCGGACAGGTTAATTCACCCCTCCACTTT,CASSFGQVNSPLHF
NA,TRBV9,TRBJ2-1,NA,TGTGCCAGCAGCGTAGCGACTAGTGCAATGGGTGAGCAGTTCTTC,CASSVATSAMGEQFF
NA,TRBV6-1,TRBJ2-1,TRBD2,TGTGCCAGCAGTGTTGCGGTAGCGGGGCCCTACAATGAGCAGTTCTTC,CASSVAVAGPYNEQFF
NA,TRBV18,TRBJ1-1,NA,TGTGCCAGCTCACCACCTTCGACAGTGAACACTGAAGCTTTCTTT,CASSPPSTVNTEAFF
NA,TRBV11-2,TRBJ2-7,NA,TGTGCCAGCAGCCAGGTTGCACCGCCCCGGGCGGGGAGCTACGAGCAGTACTTC,CASSQVAPPRAGSYEQYF
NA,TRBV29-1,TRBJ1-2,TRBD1,TGCAGCGTTGAAGGACAGGGGCTGGGCTACACCTTC,CSVEGQGLGYTF
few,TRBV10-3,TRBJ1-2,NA,TGTGCCATCAGTGAAGGCAGGAGCTATGGCTACACCTTC,CAISEGRSYGYTF
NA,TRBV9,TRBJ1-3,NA,TGTGCCAGCAGCGTAGGTGTTGGAAACACCATATATTTT,CASSVGVGNTIYF
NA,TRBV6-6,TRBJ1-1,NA,TGTGCCAGCCGTTCGAGGGGTCCAATAGGCACTGAAGCTTTCTTT,CASRSRGPIGTEAFF
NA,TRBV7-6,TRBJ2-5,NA,TGTGCCAGCAGCTTCGAGCGAGGAGAGACCCAGTACTTC,CASSFERGETQYF
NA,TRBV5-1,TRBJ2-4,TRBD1,TGCGCCAGCAGCCGGGACAGACTAGCCAAAAACATTCAGTACTTC,CASSRDRLAKNIQYF